Presented here are 8 T cell receptor beta chains from one specimen sequenced in a study of T cells after yellow fever vaccination. TCRdb fed the 5' RACE reads into MiXCR, producing one record per CDR3 protein. The data show some 500,000 distinct CDR3 sequences, less than 15% seen once. Sequencing used PBMCs, obtained on the day of the yellow fever booster vaccination. These receptors all stem from a man aged 25-45 years who received the YFV17D yellow fever vaccine.

This clonotype was seen only a few times. The chain has TRBV5-1 and TRBJ2-3; D gene unclear. V was clipped by 0 bases and J by 10 bases, with 15 bases between them. Germline values: CDR1 SGHRS, CDR2 YFSETQ. This CDR3 has 14 amino acids. The CDR3 bases are TGCGCCAGCAGCTTGGACACCCTAGAGAAGTCGCAGTATTTT. This gives the protein CASSLDTLEKSQYF.

This clonotype was seen a few times. The chain employs TRBV5-1 and TRBJ2-7; possibly TRBD2 for D (6 bases). This CDR3 is built from 17 residues. V lost 3 bases, J lost 1 base, and 20 bases lay in between. CDR1 is SGHRS, CDR2 YFSETQ, per germline. CDR3 loop: CASSWGGGNVGSYEQYF. The DNA for the CDR3 is TGCGCCAGCAGCTGGGGAGGTGGCAACGTGGGTTCCTACGAGCAGTACTTC.

This chain joins TRBV3-1 and TRBJ2-7; 7 positions agree with TRBD1. The CDR3 is 15 amino acids. J lost 4 bases, V lost 5 bases, and 11 bases had no gene match. The germline gives CDR1 LGHDT, CDR2 YNNKEL (reference sequence). The CDR3 reads CASSFRDRAIYEQYF. In nucleotides, the CDR3 is TGTGCCAGCAGCTTCCGAGACAGGGCCATTTACGAGCAGTACTTC.

This clonotype showed up many times. The V and J genes are TRBV6-5 and TRBJ2-7; D is unresolved. The CDR3 consists of 15 residues. Trimming stripped 0 bases from V and 7 bases from J, with 16 bases between. Per germline, CDR1 MNHEY and CDR2 SVGAGI. The CDR3 protein is CASSYSNSGSGEQYF. In DNA, the CDR3 is TGTGCCAGCAGTTACTCGAACAGTGGGTCTGGGGAGCAGTACTTC.

This clonotype was seen ten or more times. The rearrangement joins TRBV7-9 to TRBJ2-7; D is perhaps TRBD1 or TRBD2 (5 bases each). The V gene's germline CDR1 is SEHNR and CDR2 FQNEAQ (reference sequence). The CDR3 runs to 16 residues. Deletions cut 5 bases from V and 0 bases from J, with 17 bases between. This CDR3 reads CASSHDGAATSYEQYF. In DNA, the CDR3 is TGTGCCAGCAGCCACGACGGGGCGGCGACCTCCTACGAGCAGTACTTC.

The CDR3 is CASSVRVDGELFF. The CDR3 DNA is TGTGCCAGCAGTGTTCGGGTGGACGGGGAGCTGTTTTTT. The chain employs TRBV6-1 and TRBJ2-2; D gene ambiguous. The germline V gene encodes CDR1 MNHNS and CDR2 SASEGT. V shed 4 bases and J shed 7 bases, with 10 bases lying between them. This CDR3 contains 13 residues.

The chain combines TRBV18 with TRBJ2-3; a possible D gene is TRBD2 (6 bases). The CDR3 loop spans 16 amino acids. Trimming shortened V by 5 bases and J by 4 bases, and 19 bases separated the two germline ends. From germline, CDR1 is KGHSH and CDR2 LQKENI. The CDR3 sequence is CASSTDGGKVSDTQYF. The CDR3 nucleotides are TGTGCCAGCTCAACTGATGGAGGGAAGGTATCAGATACGCAGTATTTT.

This chain joins TRBV5-1 and TRBJ2-2, with 8 bases lining up with TRBD2. The germline CDR1 and CDR2 sequences are SGHRS and YFSETQ. The CDR3 has 15 residues. Trimming took 7 bases from V and 4 from J; bases not matched to a gene: 9. This chain's CDR3 is CASWTSSGSTGELFF. Here the CDR3 DNA reads TGCGCCAGCTGGACCTCTAGCGGGTCCACCGGGGAGCTGTTTTTT.